This T cell receptor (beta chain) came from a study of cytotoxic CD8 clonotypes in ibrutinib-treated CLL. Study details: Mean per-sample yields comprised about 250,000 productive templates and 85,000 to 100,000 productive rearrangements. General study findings and limits: Samples from sustained-remission and progressing patients were taken at different times.

Assay used: immunoSEQ multiplex PCR; TCRdb lists only in-frame clones, some missing. In the table there are around 30,000 clones, approximately 62% of which are singletons. With respect to this clone: No antigen is known for it.

Trimming cost V 4 bases and J 6 bases; bases outside gene matches: 6. Germline loops: CDR1 SGHNT, CDR2 YYREEE (reference sequence). The CDR3 contains 15 residues. The receptor's source is a human donor with chronic lymphocytic leukemia. The sequencing here drew on PBMCs, taken before ibrutinib treatment. The V call is TRBV5-4, the J call TRBJ2-7, with 14 bases identical to TRBD2. The CDR3 DNA sequence: TGTGCCAGCAGCCCGACTAGCGGGGGGGCCCTCGAGCAGTACTTC. Translated, it gives CASSPTSGGALEQYF.